The T cell receptor beta chain described here comes from a study of blood T cell repertoires in COVID-19. Deletions cut 5 bases from V and 2 bases from J, with 15 bases between. This CDR3 has 16 residues. Germline lookup yields CDR1 KGHSH and CDR2 LQKENI. How the authors handled the data: The authors estimated nucleated cell counts from reference gene primer amplification. Using immunoSEQ multiplex PCR, the repertoire was profiled, and TCRdb retains in-frame clones only, with some absent. V and J calls and clone size are copied from that table; D and trimming were computed from the DNA. The top ten clones hold about 9% of a sample with 45,000 to 50,000 clones, roughly 90% of them seen once.

The sequence was obtained from a human donor in a cohort sampled during active COVID-19. The source material was peripheral blood. The chain recombines TRBV18 with TRBJ2-2; TRBD2 is a possible D gene (7 bases). CDR3 DNA: TGTGCCAGCTCAAGAAACGGGGGGCGTAACACCGGGGAGCTGTTTTTT. This sequence encodes CASSRNGGRNTGELFF.